Listed here are 5 T cell receptor beta chains from one sample, sequenced in a study of T cell repertoires in cytomegalovirus infection (dated by TCRdb to about 2019). Sequenced using an Illumina HiSeq 1500. TCRdb ran its own pipeline on the public reads, namely fastp trimming at Q25 and MiXCR clone calling, and kept in-frame beta chains. Each entry merges the rows of one CDR3 protein and shows their most common DNA and genes. The sample contains under 150,000 distinct CDR3 sequences, almost 9% of them found a single time. The ten largest make up roughly 9.1% of the sample. The specimen was PBMCs. These receptors came from a human donor in good health (CMV status not recorded). Some clones in this sample may be carry-over from other donors' samples.

This clonotype was detected ten times or more. This rearrangement joins TRBV7-9 to TRBJ2-7, with 8 bases matching TRBD2. Germline lookup yields CDR1 SEHNR and CDR2 FQNEAQ (reference sequence). The CDR3 consists of 16 residues. V lost 0 bases, J lost 0 bases, and 4 bases stayed unmatched. CDR3 protein: CASSLARGVSSYEQYF. DNA for the CDR3: TGTGCCAGCAGCTTAGCGCGGGGGGTTAGCTCCTACGAGCAGTACTTC.

This clonotype was recorded a few times. The chain combines TRBV19 with TRBJ2-2; D gene unclear. Trimming cost V 3 bases and J 7 bases, with 12 bases left between them. From germline, CDR1 is LNHDA and CDR2 SQIVND (reference sequence). The CDR3 has 14 residues. CDR3 amino acids: CASSISPKVGELFF. CDR3 coding DNA: TGTGCCAGTAGTATCTCCCCCAAGGTCGGGGAGCTGTTTTTT.

This clonotype has at least ten counts. The chain links TRBV19 to TRBJ2-5; 12 positions agree with TRBD2. From germline, CDR1 is LNHDA and CDR2 SQIVND (reference sequence). The CDR3 is made up of 16 amino acids. With 6 bases clipped from V and 1 base from J, the junction kept 6 bases outside the gene matches. The CDR3 nucleotides read TGTGCCAGTAGCTCTACTAGCGGGGGGATCCAAGAGACCCAGTACTTC. Protein sequence: CASSSTSGGIQETQYF.

This clonotype was observed many times. This chain links TRBV28 with TRBJ2-3; D not certain. Germline CDR1 is MDHEN and CDR2 is SYDVKM. V was shortened by 3 bases and J by 0 bases, with 4 bases between the two germline ends. CDR3 length: 13 amino acids. Written as DNA, the CDR3 is TGTGCCAGCAGTTTCTATAGCACAGATACGCAGTATTTT. Its translation: CASSFYSTDTQYF. The full variable domain, in which reference TRBV28 and TRBJ2-3 provide the parts outside the CDR3, is DVKVTQSSRYLVKRTGEKVFLECVQDMDHENMFWYRQDPGLGLRLIYFSYDVKMKEKGDIPEGYSVSREKKERFSLILESASTNQTSMYLCASSFYSTDTQYFGPGTRLTVL.

V gene TRBV2 combines with J gene TRBJ2-7, with 8 bases aligning to TRBD1. Trimming removed 4 bases from V and 7 bases from J; junction bases left unmatched: 3. CDR1 and CDR2 (germline): SNHLY, FYNNEI. This CDR3 has 12 residues. The CDR3 region is CASSGTGGEQYF. The CDR3 bases are TGTGCCAGCAGTGGAACAGGGGGTGAGCAGTACTTC.